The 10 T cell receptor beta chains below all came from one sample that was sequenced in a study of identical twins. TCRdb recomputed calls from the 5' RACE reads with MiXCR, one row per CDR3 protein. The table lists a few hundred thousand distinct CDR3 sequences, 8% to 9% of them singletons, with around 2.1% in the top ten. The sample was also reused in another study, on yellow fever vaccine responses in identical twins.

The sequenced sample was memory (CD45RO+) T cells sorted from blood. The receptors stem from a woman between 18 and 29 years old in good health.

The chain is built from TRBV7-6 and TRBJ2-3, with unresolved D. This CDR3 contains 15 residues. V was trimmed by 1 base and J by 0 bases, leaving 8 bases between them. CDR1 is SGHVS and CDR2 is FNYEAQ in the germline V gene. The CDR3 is CASSLVGSSTDTQYF. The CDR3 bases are TGTGCCAGCAGCTTAGTCGGCAGTAGCACAGATACGCAGTATTTT.

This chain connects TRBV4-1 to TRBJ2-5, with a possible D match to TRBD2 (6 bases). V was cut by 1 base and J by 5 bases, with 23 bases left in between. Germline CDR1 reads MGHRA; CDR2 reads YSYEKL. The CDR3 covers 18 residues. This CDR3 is CASSQGRVGSEIRETQYF. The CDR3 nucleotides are TGCGCCAGCAGCCAAGGGAGGGTCGGTAGCGAAATAAGGGAGACCCAGTACTTC.

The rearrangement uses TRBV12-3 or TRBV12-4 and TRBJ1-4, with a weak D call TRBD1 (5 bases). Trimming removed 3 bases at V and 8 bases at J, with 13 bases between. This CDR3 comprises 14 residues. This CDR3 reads CASSFRDRGEKLFF. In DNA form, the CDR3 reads TGTGCCAGCAGTTTCCGGGACCGAGGGGAAAAACTGTTTTTT.

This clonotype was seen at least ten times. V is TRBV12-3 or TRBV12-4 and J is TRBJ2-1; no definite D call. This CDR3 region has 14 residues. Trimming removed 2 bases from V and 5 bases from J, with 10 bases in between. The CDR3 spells CASSLLLSDNEQFF. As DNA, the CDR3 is TGTGCCAGCAGTTTACTCCTGAGCGACAATGAGCAGTTCTTC.

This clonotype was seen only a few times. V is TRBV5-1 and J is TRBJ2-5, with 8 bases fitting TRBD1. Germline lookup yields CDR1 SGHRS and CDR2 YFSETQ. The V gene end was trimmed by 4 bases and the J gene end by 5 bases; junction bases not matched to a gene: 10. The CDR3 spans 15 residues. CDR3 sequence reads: CASSPGGIAIETQYF. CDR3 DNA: TGCGCCAGCAGCCCAGGGGGCATAGCAATTGAGACCCAGTACTTC.

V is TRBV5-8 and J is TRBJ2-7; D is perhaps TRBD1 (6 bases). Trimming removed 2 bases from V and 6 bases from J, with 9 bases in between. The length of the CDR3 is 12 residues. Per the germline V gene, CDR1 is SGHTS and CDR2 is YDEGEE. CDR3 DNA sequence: TGTGCCAGCAGCTTACAGGGATTCGAGCAGTACGTC. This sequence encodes CASSLQGFEQYV.

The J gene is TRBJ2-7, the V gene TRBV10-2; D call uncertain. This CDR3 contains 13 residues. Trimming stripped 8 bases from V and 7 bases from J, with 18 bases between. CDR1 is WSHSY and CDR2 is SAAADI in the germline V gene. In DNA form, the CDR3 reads TGCGCCAGCGCACGTAATGGCGAGATGGAGCAGTACTTC. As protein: CASARNGEMEQYF.

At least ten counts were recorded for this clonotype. The CDR3 spells CASATGVGTYEQYF. The CDR3 coding sequence is TGTGCCAGCGCCACAGGGGTGGGGACCTACGAGCAGTACTTC. The chain is built from TRBV18 and TRBJ2-7; 7 bases are shared with TRBD1. CDR3 size: 14 residues. Germline V gene sequence: CDR1 KGHSH, CDR2 LQKENI. J was trimmed by 2 bases and V by 8 bases; bases with no gene match: 9. The entire variable domain, with the rest obtained from reference TRBV18 and TRBJ2-7, is as follows: NAGVMQNPRHLVRRRGQEARLRCSPMKGHSHVYWYRQLPEEGLKFMVYLQKENIIDESGMPKERFSAEFPKEGPSILRIQQVVRGDSAAYFCASATGVGTYEQYFGPGTRLTVT.

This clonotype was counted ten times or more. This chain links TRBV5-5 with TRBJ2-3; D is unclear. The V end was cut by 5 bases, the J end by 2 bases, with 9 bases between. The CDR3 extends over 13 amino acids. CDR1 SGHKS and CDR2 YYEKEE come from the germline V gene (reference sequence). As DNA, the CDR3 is TGTGCCAGCAGGTTTTCGGACACAGATACGCAGTATTTT. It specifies CASRFSDTDTQYF.

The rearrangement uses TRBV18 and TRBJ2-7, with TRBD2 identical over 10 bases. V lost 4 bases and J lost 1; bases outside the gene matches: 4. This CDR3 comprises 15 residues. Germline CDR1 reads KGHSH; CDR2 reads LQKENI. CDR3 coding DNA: TGTGCCAGCTCACGGACTAGCGGAAATTCCTACGAGCAGTACGTC. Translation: CASSRTSGNSYEQYV.